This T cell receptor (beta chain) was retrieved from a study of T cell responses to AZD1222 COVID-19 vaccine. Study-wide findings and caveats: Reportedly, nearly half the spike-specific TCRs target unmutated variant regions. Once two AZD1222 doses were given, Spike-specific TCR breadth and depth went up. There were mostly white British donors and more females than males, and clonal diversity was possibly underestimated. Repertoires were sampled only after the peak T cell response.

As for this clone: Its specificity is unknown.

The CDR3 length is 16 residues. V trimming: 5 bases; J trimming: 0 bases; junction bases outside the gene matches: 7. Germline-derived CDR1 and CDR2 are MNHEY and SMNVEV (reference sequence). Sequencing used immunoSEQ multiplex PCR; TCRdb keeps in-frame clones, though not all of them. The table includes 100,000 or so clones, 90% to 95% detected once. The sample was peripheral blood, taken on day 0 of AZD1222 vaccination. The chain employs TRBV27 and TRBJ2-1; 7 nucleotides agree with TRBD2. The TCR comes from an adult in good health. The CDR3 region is CASSPLSGDSYNEQFF. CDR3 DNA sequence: TGTGCCAGCAGTCCTCTCAGCGGGGACTCCTACAATGAGCAGTTCTTC.